This T cell receptor beta chain emerged from a study of T cell repertoires in cytomegalovirus infection (dated by TCRdb to about 2019). As for the study more broadly: Recently identified HLA-C-restricted CMV epitopes, whose presentation resists viral immunomodulation, were targeted by peptide stimulations together with well-studied HLA-B-restricted epitopes. Donor HLA type was relevant to the analysis, as public TCR beta signatures indicated carriage of CMV infection together with the matching HLA type.

For CDR1 and CDR2, the germline V gene lists SGHTA and FQGNSA. The CDR3 numbers 13 residues from cysteine through phenylalanine. Here the CDR3 DNA is all that survives: 39 bases in frame from base 1. The germline ends are 8 bases apart after V is trimmed by 5 bases and J by 6 bases. The sequencer was an Illumina HiSeq 1500. In-frame beta chains were kept once TCRdb had trimmed the public reads at Q25 with fastp and called clones with MiXCR. All rows with the same CDR3 protein become a single entry with the most common DNA and genes. In all, the sample holds roughly 730,000 distinct CDR3 sequences, and 30% to 35% of those were seen once. The ten largest clones add up to approximately 18% of the sample. Regarding this clonotype: This clone's antigen is unknown. No base quality information exists; no much larger clone differs at one position.

Read against the paper, the sample's treatment or condition label means: in vitro stimulation with specific CMV peptide epitopes to enrich CMV-specific T cells. Paper-wide results and their limitations: In the ex vivo response, HLA-C-restricted CMV-specific TCR beta clonotypes were dominant, and in two of eight donors the single most frequent clonotype came from this HLA-C-restricted group. In both this cohort and an independent roughly 400-donor cohort, the cumulative frequency of public TCR beta family members distinguished carriers of CMV infection plus the relevant HLA type.

The chain joins TRBV7-2 to TRBJ1-6, with TRBD1 as a weak D call on 6 bases. The receptor was derived from a human donor in good health (CMV status not recorded). Some clones in this sample may be carry-over from other donors' samples. Sequenced material: cultured PBMCs, taken from culture after CMV antigen stimulation. The DNA is as follows: TGTGCCAGCAGCCAACAGGGTAATTCACCCCTCCACTTT. Its translation reads: CASSQQGNSPLHF.